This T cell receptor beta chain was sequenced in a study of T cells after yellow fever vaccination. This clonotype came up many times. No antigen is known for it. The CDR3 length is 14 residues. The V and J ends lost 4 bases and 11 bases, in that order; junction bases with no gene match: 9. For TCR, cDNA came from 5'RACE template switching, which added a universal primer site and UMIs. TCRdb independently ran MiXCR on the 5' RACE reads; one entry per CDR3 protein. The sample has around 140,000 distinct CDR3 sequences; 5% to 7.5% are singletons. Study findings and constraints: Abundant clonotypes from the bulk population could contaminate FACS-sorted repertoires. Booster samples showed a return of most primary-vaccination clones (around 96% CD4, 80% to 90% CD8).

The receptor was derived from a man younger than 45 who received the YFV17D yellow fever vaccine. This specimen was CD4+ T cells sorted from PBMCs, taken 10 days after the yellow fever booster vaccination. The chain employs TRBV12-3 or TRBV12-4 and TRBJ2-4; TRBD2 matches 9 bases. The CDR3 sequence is CASSSSSGVRFQYF. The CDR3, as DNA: TGTGCCAGCAGTTCGTCTAGCGGGGTCCGGTTTCAGTACTTC.